The 24 T cell receptor beta chains reported below all come from one sample, sequenced in a study of monozygotic twins with inflammatory bowel disease. TCRdb processed the 5' RACE reads again and assigns one entry to each CDR3 protein, with no DNA. The repertoire table contains 70,000 to 95,000 distinct CDR3 sequences. Sequenced material: blood. The source of these receptors is a human donor with ulcerative colitis or Crohn's disease, or a healthy co-twin of an affected twin (not recorded which).

V is TRBV7-8 and J is TRBJ1-5. There are 15 residues in the CDR3. The germline CDR1 and CDR2 sequences are SGHVS and FQNEAQ. CDR3 sequence reads: CASSLGGFPNQPQHF.

The chain employs TRBV7-3 and TRBJ2-3; TCRdb outputs TRBD1, but without DNA this stays unchecked. This CDR3 contains 13 residues. Per the germline V gene, CDR1 is SGHTA and CDR2 is FQGTGA. The chain's CDR3 is CASSPKGGDTQYF.

Here the CDR3 reads CASSLGRIQETQYF. The V and J genes are TRBV5-1 and TRBJ2-5. The CDR3 covers 14 residues. CDR1 SGHRS and CDR2 YFSETQ come from the germline V gene.

V usage is TRBV27 and J usage is TRBJ1-1; TCRdb indicates TRBD1, and absent DNA this call remains unverified. The CDR3 is 15 amino acids. The germline gives CDR1 MNHEY, CDR2 SMNVEV (reference sequence). CDR3 region: CASSPQTGARTEAFF.

This chain connects TRBV7-2 to TRBJ2-3. Germline assignment: CDR1 SGHTA and CDR2 FQGNSA. The CDR3 spans 13 residues. CDR3 amino acids: CASSLPVTDTQYF.

The chain combines TRBV5-1 with TRBJ1-1; TCRdb indicates TRBD1, and absent DNA this call remains unverified. Germline V gives CDR1 SGHRS, CDR2 YFSETQ. The CDR3 is 14 amino acids. CDR3 sequence: CASSLRVGGIEAFF.

The genes are TRBV3-1 and TRBJ2-7; lacking DNA, the TRBD1 call made by TCRdb goes unchecked. The CDR3 contains 13 residues. Germline CDR1 reads LGHDT; CDR2 reads YNNKEL (reference sequence). CDR3 residues: CASSHGQGYEQYF.

This chain joins TRBV6-5 and TRBJ2-5; the TCRdb D gene call, TRBD1, has no DNA to confirm it. The CDR3 spans 13 residues. Germline V lookup: CDR1 MNHEY, CDR2 SVGAGI. The CDR3 here is CASSWRQQETQYF.

V usage is TRBV20-1 and J usage is TRBJ2-7; there is no DNA to check the TCRdb D call of TRBD2. The CDR3 has 13 residues. Germline CDR1 and CDR2: DFQATT and SNEGSKA (reference sequence). The chain's CDR3 is CSARDWATYEQYF.

This chain uses TRBV27 with TRBJ2-7; as DNA is missing, the TRBD1 call by TCRdb cannot be tested. The CDR3 loop spans 16 amino acids. Germline V gene data show CDR1 as MNHEY and CDR2 as SMNVEV (reference sequence). CDR3 in amino acids: CASSFQTGGKSYEQYF.

The rearrangement links TRBV6-5 to TRBJ1-1. Germline V gene lookup returns CDR1 MNHEY and CDR2 SVGAGI. CDR3 size: 17 residues. CDR3 loop: CASSYSVWEWRNTEAFF.

This chain uses TRBV2 with TRBJ2-3; lacking DNA, the TRBD1 call made by TCRdb goes unchecked. The CDR3 is made up of 16 amino acids. Germline V gives CDR1 SNHLY, CDR2 FYNNEI. The CDR3 is CASSQDTTGRGDTQYF.

The CDR3 here is CSARDRLAGGLYNTGELFF. The V gene is TRBV20-1, the J gene TRBJ2-2; the TCRdb call, TRBD2, lacks DNA for checking. The CDR3 is made up of 19 amino acids. The germline gives CDR1 DFQATT, CDR2 SNEGSKA (reference sequence).

The chain carries TRBV12-3 or TRBV12-4 and TRBJ1-6. This CDR3 region has 15 residues. The CDR3 region is CASSSQEAGPTPLHF.

The chain carries TRBV11-2 and TRBJ2-5; checking the TCRdb D call of TRBD1 is not possible without DNA. The CDR3 runs to 16 residues. Germline V CDR1 and CDR2: SGHAT, FQNNGV. CDR3 protein: CASSLRPGRYQETQYF.

The V and J genes are TRBV20-1 and TRBJ2-1. The germline V gene has CDR1 DFQATT and CDR2 SNEGSKA (reference sequence). The CDR3 totals 16 residues. This CDR3 is CSARDMARGSYNEQFF.

V and J are TRBV5-1 and TRBJ1-1; no DNA is available, so the TRBD1 call from TCRdb remains unchecked. Germline V gene data show CDR1 as SGHRS and CDR2 as YFSETQ. The CDR3 covers 14 residues. The CDR3 spells CASSETGRNTEAFF. The full variable domain, its missing parts supplied by reference TRBV5-1 and TRBJ1-1, is KAGVTQTPRYLIKTRGQQVTLSCSPISGHRSVSWYQQTPGQGLQFLFEYFSETQRNKGNFPGRFSGRQFSNSRSEMNVSTLELGDSALYLCASSETGRNTEAFFGQGTRLTVV.

V is TRBV5-4 and J is TRBJ1-2. Germline V gives CDR1 SGHNT, CDR2 YYREEE (reference sequence). The CDR3 totals 14 residues. CDR3 protein: CASSLSKAVYGYTF.

CDR3 sequence: CASSPHVTGQGLSALHF. V gene TRBV5-5 combines with J gene TRBJ1-6; the D gene TCRdb calls, TRBD1, cannot be checked with no DNA. The V gene's germline CDR1 is SGHKS and CDR2 YYEKEE (reference sequence). This CDR3 spans 17 amino acids. Combining the CDR3 with reference TRBV5-5 and TRBJ1-6 gives the whole variable domain DAGVTQSPTHLIKTRGQQVTLRCSPISGHKSVSWYQQVLGQGPQFIFQYYEKEERGRGNFPDRFSARQFPNYSSELNVNALLLGDSALYLCASSPHVTGQGLSALHFGNGTRLTVT.

Judged by frequency, this clonotype is large. The rearrangement links TRBV20-1 to TRBJ1-1. The CDR3 spans 14 residues. CDR1 and CDR2 from the germline V gene are DFQATT and SNEGSKA (reference sequence). The CDR3 sequence: CSARRRDRNTEAFF.

The chain uses TRBV12-3 or TRBV12-4 and TRBJ2-2; the D gene TCRdb calls, TRBD2, cannot be checked with no DNA. The CDR3 is made up of 14 amino acids. This CDR3 is CAISSGGLRGELFF.

CDR3 loop: CASSYDTTDTQYF. The V call is TRBV13, the J call TRBJ2-3. This CDR3 has 13 residues. Germline lookup yields CDR1 PRHDT and CDR2 FYEKMQ (reference sequence).

The genes are TRBV11-2 and TRBJ2-3; the D call of TRBD1 rests on TCRdb alone, since no DNA is present to check it. CDR3 length: 15 amino acids. Germline V gene sequence: CDR1 SGHAT, CDR2 FQNNGV. The CDR3 loop is CASSLLRTGPDTQYF.

The V and J genes are TRBV5-1 and TRBJ1-1; TCRdb designates TRBD1, a call that cannot be tested without DNA. Germline-derived CDR1 and CDR2 are SGHRS and YFSETQ. This CDR3 has 13 amino acids. The CDR3 region is CASSPGQGVEAFF.